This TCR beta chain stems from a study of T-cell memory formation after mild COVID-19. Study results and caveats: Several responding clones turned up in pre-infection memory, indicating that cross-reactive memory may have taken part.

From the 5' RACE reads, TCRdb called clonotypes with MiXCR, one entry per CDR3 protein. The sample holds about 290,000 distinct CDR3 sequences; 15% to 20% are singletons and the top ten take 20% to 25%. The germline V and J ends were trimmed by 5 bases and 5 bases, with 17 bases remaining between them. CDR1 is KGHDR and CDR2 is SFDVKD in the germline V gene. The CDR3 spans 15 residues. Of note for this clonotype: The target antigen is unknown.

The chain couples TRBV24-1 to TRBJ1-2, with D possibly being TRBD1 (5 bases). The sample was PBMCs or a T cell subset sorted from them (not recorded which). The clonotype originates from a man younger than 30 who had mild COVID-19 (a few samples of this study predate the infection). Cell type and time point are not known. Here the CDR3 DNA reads TGTGCCACCAGTGCCCCGCATGGGGGAGGGTATGGCTACACCTTC. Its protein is CATSAPHGGGYGYTF.